This T cell receptor beta chain stems from a study of shared clonotypes between healthy human individuals. Notes on the study in general: Richness estimates generally favored naive over memory subsets.

The method was immunoSEQ multiplex PCR; TCRdb's version includes in-frame clones alone and lacks a portion of them. The sample yields about 580,000 clones, 95% to 98% seen once. About this clone itself: Its antigen is currently unknown.

The length of the CDR3 is 15 residues. CDR1 is MNHEY, CDR2 SMNVEV, per germline (reference sequence). V shed 6 bases, J shed 2 bases, and the junction held 9 bases outside the gene matches. The naive CD8 subset, CD45RO-negative cells positively selected for CCR7, excluded terminally differentiated effector memory CD45RA+ cells. The chain has TRBV27 and TRBJ2-7, with 8 bases matching TRBD2. The sample taken for sequencing was naive CD8+ T cells sorted from blood. The receptor comes from a man aged 25-40 years in good health. The CDR3, as DNA: TGTGCCAGCAGGGGCGGGGGGACACATCCCTACGAGCAGTACTTC. This gives the protein CASRGGGTHPYEQYF.